This T cell receptor (beta chain) stems from a study of T cells after yellow fever vaccination (dated by TCRdb to about 2019). With regard to the full study: Libraries from fractions with low cell numbers were prepared with the SMART-Seq v4 Ultra Low Input RNA kit. To follow T-cell clones before and after primary and booster YFV17D yellow fever vaccination, bulk TCR alpha and beta repertoires were sequenced over time. Two healthy male donors, one aged 18 to 30 and one aged 30 to 40 years, made up the cohort. Bulk PBMC replicates and cell subsets were isolated from blood drawn at multiple timepoints before and after both primary and secondary immunization.

TCR cDNA was made using 5'RACE template switching, a step that added a universal primer site and unique molecular identifiers. Priming of cDNA synthesis was performed from both the TCR alpha and TCR beta constant segments. Libraries were amplified in two PCR steps, with sample barcodes and sequencing adapters added in the second step. Libraries were sequenced on Illumina HiSeq 2500 (2x100 bp) or NovaSeq (2x150 bp). In the paper's pipeline: Demultiplexing of reads and collapsing into UMI consensus sequences were performed with MIGEC, and V(D)J alignment was carried out with MiXCR. Vaccine-responding clonotypes were defined with edgeR using replicate PBMC samples, requiring FDR below 0.01 and a log2 fold change above 5 up to day 15. Bulk clonotypes were assigned CD4 or CD8 identity according to which sequenced CD4 or CD8 repertoire held them at higher abundance. Starting from the raw public reads, TCRdb applied fastp trimming at Q25, assembled clones with MiXCR and retained in-frame beta chains. Each CDR3 protein gets just one entry, which takes the most common genes and DNA from the rows behind it. Clone size and V and J calls follow TCRdb, not the original study. The sample records about 63,000 distinct CDR3 sequences, 6% to 7.5% of which are singletons. The ten largest make up 35% to 40% of the sample.

This specimen's treatment or condition label, interpreted: live attenuated yellow fever vaccine strain. A standard Ficoll-Paque protocol was used to isolate PBMCs from peripheral blood. CD4 and CD8 T-cell fractions were isolated with Dynabeads CD4 and CD8 positive selection kits. RNA was extracted with TriZol from bulk PBMCs, CD4 and CD8 fractions, and dextramer-positive and dextramer-negative fractions. Inclusive of the bounding cysteine and phenylalanine, the CDR3 is 13 residues long. The read is trimmed to its CDR3 DNA, 39 bases read in frame from base 1. V ends up 8 bases short and J 3 bases short, with an unmatched junction base count of 4. For CDR1 and CDR2, the germline V gene (reference sequence) lists MNHEY and SMNVEV. The research as a whole found: Compared with the primary T-cell response, the secondary T-cell response was weaker but faster, peaking on day 5 rather than day 15. Computational filtering was needed because FACS-sorted repertoires could contain abundant contaminating clonotypes from the bulk population. A small fraction of clonotypes appeared in both the CD4 and CD8 compartments, likely as a result of convergent recombination. Only a couple of donors were included in the study, so the extent to which the findings can be generalized is limited. Most clones expanded after primary vaccination were re-detected after the booster (around 96% of CD4 and roughly 85% of CD8), suggesting broad memory maintenance.

The sample holds many counts of this clonotype. The target of this receptor is not known. Base qualities are not at hand, and no much larger clone is one base apart. The rearranged segments are TRBV27 and TRBJ2-7; a stretch of 10 junction bases matches TRBD2. This clonotype was obtained from a man younger than 40 who received the YFV17D yellow fever vaccine. The sequenced sample was CD8+ T cells sorted from PBMCs, obtained 15 days after the yellow fever booster vaccination. The DNA sequence is given as TGTGCCAGCCAAGCGGGAGGGGACTACGAGCAGTACTTC. Its translation reads: CASQAGGDYEQYF.